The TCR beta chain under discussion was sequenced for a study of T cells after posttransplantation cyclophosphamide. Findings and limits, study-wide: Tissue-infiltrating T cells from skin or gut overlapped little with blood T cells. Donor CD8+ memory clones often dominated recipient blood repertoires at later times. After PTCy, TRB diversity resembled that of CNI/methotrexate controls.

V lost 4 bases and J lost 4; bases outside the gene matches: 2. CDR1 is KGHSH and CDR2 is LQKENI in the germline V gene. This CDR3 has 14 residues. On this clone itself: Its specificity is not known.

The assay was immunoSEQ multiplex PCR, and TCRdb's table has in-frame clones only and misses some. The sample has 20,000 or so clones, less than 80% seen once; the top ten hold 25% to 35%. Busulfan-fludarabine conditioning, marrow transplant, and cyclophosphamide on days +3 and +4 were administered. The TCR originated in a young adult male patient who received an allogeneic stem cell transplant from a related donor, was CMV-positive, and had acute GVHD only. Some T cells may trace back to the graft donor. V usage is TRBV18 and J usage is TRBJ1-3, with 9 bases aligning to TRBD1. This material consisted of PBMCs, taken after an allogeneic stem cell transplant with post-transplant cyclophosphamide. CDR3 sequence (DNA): TGTGCCAGCTCACTGGGACAGGGAGGAAACACCATATATTTT. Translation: CASSLGQGGNTIYF.